Following are 20 T cell receptor beta chains from one sample sequenced in a study of shared clonotypes between healthy human individuals. Produced via immunoSEQ multiplex PCR; TCRdb's table is partial and in-frame only. The profile shows 1.4 million to 1.5 million clones, 95% to 97% of them singletons. Sequencing was carried out using naive CD4+ T cells sorted from blood. Subset given: CD45RA+ positively selected. The receptors derive from a man younger than 40 in good health.

The chain recombines TRBV5-6 with TRBJ2-1; maybe TRBD2 (5 bases). V was shortened by 0 bases and J by 4 bases, with 14 bases between the two germline ends. Germline V gene sequence: CDR1 SGHDT, CDR2 YYEEEE. The CDR3 sequence is 16 residues long. CDR3: CASSLELASGYNEQFF. CDR3 coding DNA: TGTGCCAGCAGCTTGGAGCTAGCCTCCGGGTACAATGAGCAGTTCTTC.

The V call is TRBV6-5, the J call TRBJ2-7; D is possibly TRBD2 (6 bases). V lost 6 bases to trimming and J lost 9 bases, with 21 bases between them. This CDR3 spans 14 amino acids. Germline-derived CDR1 and CDR2 are MNHEY and SVGAGI. The CDR3 spells CASREREAPLGQYF. As DNA, the CDR3 is TGTGCCAGCAGGGAGAGGGAGGCTCCTTTAGGGCAGTACTTC.

Comments on this clone: The sample carries other DNA sequences with the same CDR3. The chain employs TRBV11-2 and TRBJ2-2, with unresolved D. Germline V gene sequence: CDR1 SGHAT, CDR2 FQNNGV. V was pared by 5 bases and J by 1 base, with 8 bases between. This CDR3 is built from 14 residues. Here the CDR3 reads CASSGTRNTGELFF. CDR3 bases: TGTGCCAGCAGCGGTACAAGGAACACCGGGGAGCTGTTTTTT. The full variable domain, rest sourced from reference TRBV11-2 and TRBJ2-2, is EAGVAQSPRYKIIEKRQSVAFWCNPISGHATLYWYQQILGQGPKLLIQFQNNGVVDDSQLPKDRFSAERLKGVDSTLKIQPAKLEDSAVYLCASSGTRNTGELFFGEGSRLTVL.

The chain carries TRBV7-2 and TRBJ2-4, with D tentatively TRBD1 or TRBD2 (5 bases each). CDR3 size: 17 residues. The germline CDR1 and CDR2 sequences are SGHTA and FQGNSA. V lost 3 bases and J lost 0, with 15 bases in between. CDR3 coding DNA: TGTGCCAGCAGCTTGGGGTTGGGGGTATTAGCCAAAAACATTCAGTACTTC. This codes for CASSLGLGVLAKNIQYF.

Concerning this clone: Other DNA variants within this sample encode the same CDR3. The CDR3, as DNA: TGCGCCAGCAGCTTAGGTGCCCAAGAGACCCAGTACTTC. The encoded protein is CASSLGAQETQYF. This rearrangement joins TRBV5-1 to TRBJ2-5; D remains unclear. CDR1 is SGHRS, CDR2 YFSETQ, per germline. The ends were cut back, 2 bases at V and 1 base at J, with 6 bases in the middle. The CDR3 has 13 amino acids.

A remark on this clone: The sample carries other DNA sequences with the same CDR3. V and J are TRBV5-1 and TRBJ1-3; D gene ambiguous. Germline V gene lookup returns CDR1 SGHRS and CDR2 YFSETQ. CDR3 length: 14 amino acids. Trimming shortened V by 1 base and J by 0 bases, and 5 bases separated the two germline ends. CDR3 sequence (DNA): TGCGCCAGCAGCTTGACATCCTCTGGAAACACCATATATTTT. It is translated as CASSLTSSGNTIYF.

The chain combines TRBV2 with TRBJ2-7, with D perhaps being TRBD1 or TRBD2 (5 bases each). The germline V gene has CDR1 SNHLY and CDR2 FYNNEI. This CDR3 is built from 12 residues. Trimming stripped 7 bases from V and 6 bases from J, with 13 bases between. The CDR3 DNA reads TGTGCCAGCACCGGGGCGGAACGCGAGCAGTACTTC. Translated, it gives CASTGAEREQYF.

The chain has TRBV4-3 and TRBJ2-7; 11 bases are shared with TRBD1. There are 16 residues in the CDR3. Germline-derived CDR1 and CDR2 are LGHNA and YSLEER. The ends lost 1 base at V and 2 bases at J; junction bases unmatched: 4. The CDR3 DNA reads TGCGCCAGCAGCCAAGGCCCGGGACAGGGGGCCTACGAGCAGTACTTC. Its protein product is CASSQGPGQGAYEQYF.

The rearrangement links TRBV18 to TRBJ2-5; the D is unclear. Trimming took off 5 bases at V and 1 base at J, with 11 bases between the two ends. Germline V gene data show CDR1 as KGHSH and CDR2 as LQKENI. The CDR3 covers 14 residues. CDR3 nucleotides: TGTGCCAGCTCAATAAGTAACAGCCAAGAGACCCAGTACTTC. It translates to CASSISNSQETQYF.

About this clone itself: This CDR3 is also generated by other DNA sequences in the sample. The chain has TRBV9 and TRBJ2-3; 12 nucleotides align to TRBD2. The trim removed 2 bases at V and 0 bases at J, leaving 1 base unmatched. The CDR3 has 16 residues. In germline, CDR1 is SGDLS, CDR2 YYNGEE. The CDR3 nucleotides read TGTGCCAGCAGCGTGGGGACTAGCGGGAGCACAGATACGCAGTATTTT. Residues: CASSVGTSGSTDTQYF.

The chain has TRBV4-1 and TRBJ2-3; D is unclear. This CDR3 comprises 14 residues. CDR1 and CDR2 (germline): MGHRA, YSYEKL. V dropped 1 base and J dropped 6 bases, with 11 bases sitting between them. The chain's CDR3 is CASSQARFGDTQYF. DNA of the CDR3: TGCGCCAGCAGCCAAGCCCGTTTTGGGGATACGCAGTATTTT.

The chain is built from TRBV7-2 and TRBJ2-5, with 14 bases aligning to TRBD2. The CDR3 is made up of 18 amino acids. CDR1 and CDR2 (germline): SGHTA, FQGNSA. V trimming: 1 base; J trimming: 5 bases; junction bases outside the gene matches: 9. The CDR3 reads CASSLVPRGTSGSETQYF. In nucleotides, the CDR3 is TGTGCCAGCAGCTTAGTACCCCGAGGGACTAGCGGGAGTGAGACCCAGTACTTC.

This chain connects TRBV5-4 to TRBJ2-7; 7 bases agree with TRBD2. The CDR3 consists of 15 residues. Per the germline V gene, CDR1 is SGHNT and CDR2 is YYREEE (reference sequence). V was clipped by 4 bases and J by 3 bases; unmatched bases: 10. The CDR3 is CASSNRDYDYYEQYF. In DNA, the CDR3 is TGTGCCAGCAGCAACCGGGACTACGACTACTACGAGCAGTACTTC.

The chain has TRBV4-1 and TRBJ1-5, with 7 bases lining up with TRBD1. Losses at the gene ends were 2 bases for V and 4 bases for J; bases not matched to a gene: 2. This CDR3 is 14 amino acids long. Germline values: CDR1 MGHRA, CDR2 YSYEKL. The DNA for the CDR3 is TGCGCCAGCAGCCAACCAGGGGGTAATCAGCCCCAGCATTTT. Protein sequence: CASSQPGGNQPQHF.

This clone appeared once. The genes are TRBV4-3 and TRBJ2-7; 13 bases fit TRBD2. The V gene end was trimmed by 3 bases and the J gene end by 1 base; junction bases not matched to a gene: 0. CDR1 and CDR2 (germline): LGHNA, YSLEER. There are 15 residues in the CDR3. The CDR3 is CASSQGLAGSYEQYF. In DNA, the CDR3 is TGCGCCAGCAGCCAGGGACTAGCGGGGTCCTACGAGCAGTACTTC.

In its sample, this clone was seen once. This chain uses TRBV19 with TRBJ1-1; 9 nucleotides line up with TRBD1. Trimming removed 3 bases from V and 11 bases from J; junction bases left unmatched: 4. The CDR3 runs to 12 residues. Per germline, CDR1 LNHDA and CDR2 SQIVND (reference sequence). For the CDR3, the DNA is TGTGCCAGTAGTATTCGACAGGGGGTGGCTTTCTTT. This gives the protein CASSIRQGVAFF.

This clone is a singleton in its sample. The genes are TRBV19 and TRBJ2-7, with TRBD2 identical over 9 bases. This CDR3 region has 16 residues. CDR1 and CDR2 from the germline V gene are LNHDA and SQIVND (reference sequence). Trimming at V came to 5 bases and at J to 0 bases, leaving 8 bases not matched to a gene. CDR3 amino acids: CASSPQGLASSYEQYF. In DNA, the CDR3 is TGTGCCAGTAGTCCCCAGGGACTAGCTAGCTCCTACGAGCAGTACTTC.

With regard to this clone: Other DNA sequences within the sample encode an identical CDR3. The chain links TRBV7-2 to TRBJ1-2; no definite D call. The V gene lost 2 bases and the J gene lost 4 bases, with 5 bases spanning the gap. CDR3 size: 12 residues. CDR1 is SGHTA and CDR2 is FQGNSA in the germline V gene. The CDR3, as DNA: TGTGCCAGCAGCTTATCTCTCTATGGCTACACCTTC. It is translated as CASSLSLYGYTF.

The V gene is TRBV14, the J gene TRBJ2-1; the D call may be TRBD1 or TRBD2 (5 bases each). This CDR3 is 17 amino acids long. Trimming removed 0 bases at V and 0 bases at J, with 12 bases between. The germline CDR1 and CDR2 sequences are SGHDN and FVKESK. CDR3 region: CASSQDGTGPSYNEQFF. As DNA, the CDR3 is TGTGCCAGCAGCCAAGATGGGACGGGACCCTCCTACAATGAGCAGTTCTTC.

The V and J genes are TRBV6-4 and TRBJ2-3; D might be TRBD1 (5 bases). This CDR3 is 14 amino acids long. The V and J ends lost 8 bases and 0 bases respectively, with 12 bases between them. CDR1 is MRHNA, CDR2 SNTAGT, per germline. This CDR3 reads CASARGASTDTQYF. The CDR3 DNA sequence: TGTGCCAGCGCTCGTGGGGCTAGCACAGATACGCAGTATTTT.